This is a list of T cell receptor beta chains from one sample in a study of blood T cell repertoires in COVID-19. Data came from immunoSEQ multiplex PCR; TCRdb stores just in-frame clones and leaves some out. The table lists over 400,000 clones, approximately 85% of them singletons, with 3.2% in the top ten. What was sequenced was peripheral blood. The receptor source for this set is a human donor in a cohort sampled during active COVID-19. CDR3s include the opening cysteine and the closing phenylalanine or tryptophan. The D gene is left open where the match is weak. The listing skips clone size in some rows; elsewhere it reads once, few, many or a size class.

len: 16; v_gene: TRBV5-1; abundance: -; j_gene: TRBJ2-5; d_gene: -; CDR3aa: CASSLLGGDDVETQYF; CDR3nt: TGCGCCAGCAGCTTGTTAGGCGGGGACGATGTGGAGACCCAGTACTTC
len: 13; v_gene: TRBV6-5; abundance: -; j_gene: TRBJ1-1; d_gene: -; CDR3aa: CASSRDLNTEAFF; CDR3nt: TGTGCCAGCAGCCGGGATCTGAACACTGAAGCTTTCTTT
len: 19; v_gene: TRBV28; abundance: -; j_gene: TRBJ1-3; d_gene: -; CDR3aa: CASRPGRGAASFSGNTIYF; CDR3nt: TGTGCCAGCAGACCCGGCCGTGGGGCAGCCTCATTCTCTGGAAACACCATATATTTT
len: 14; v_gene: TRBV2; abundance: -; j_gene: TRBJ1-6; d_gene: -; CDR3aa: CASSPQGYNSPLHF; CDR3nt: TGTGCCAGCAGTCCCCAGGGTTACAATTCACCCCTCCACTTT
len: 12; v_gene: TRBV19; abundance: -; j_gene: TRBJ2-7; d_gene: TRBD1; CDR3aa: CASSRGSYEQYF; CDR3nt: TGTGCCAGTAGCAGGGGGAGCTACGAGCAGTACTTC
len: 15; v_gene: TRBV5-4; abundance: -; j_gene: TRBJ2-3; d_gene: TRBD1; CDR3aa: CASSETGSSTDTQYF; CDR3nt: TGTGCCAGCAGCGAGACAGGGTCAAGCACAGATACGCAGTATTTT
len: 14; v_gene: TRBV28; abundance: -; j_gene: TRBJ1-6; d_gene: TRBD1; CDR3aa: CASRGAGGSSPLHF; CDR3nt: TGTGCCAGCAGGGGGGCAGGGGGTAGTTCACCCCTCCACTTT
len: 13; v_gene: TRBV19; abundance: many; j_gene: TRBJ2-7; d_gene: TRBD2; CDR3aa: CASSTAGGNSQYF; CDR3nt: TGTGCCAGTAGTACAGCGGGAGGAAATTCGCAGTACTTC
len: 14; v_gene: TRBV27; abundance: -; j_gene: TRBJ2-5; d_gene: -; CDR3aa: CASSLSTGQETQYF; CDR3nt: TGTGCCAGCAGTTTATCCACAGGACAAGAGACCCAGTACTTC
len: 13; v_gene: TRBV19; abundance: -; j_gene: TRBJ1-3; d_gene: -; CDR3aa: CASSVSSGNTIYF; CDR3nt: TGTGCCAGTAGCGTCTCCAGTGGAAACACCATATATTTT
len: 18; v_gene: TRBV21-1; abundance: -; j_gene: TRBJ1-6; d_gene: -; CDR3aa: CASSKGSEGALHNSPLHF; CDR3nt: TGTGCCAGCAGCAAAGGGTCGGAAGGGGCTTTGCATAATTCACCCCTCCACTTT
len: 13; v_gene: TRBV30; abundance: -; j_gene: TRBJ1-6; d_gene: -; CDR3aa: CAWSVGGSSPLHF; CDR3nt: TGTGCCTGGAGTGTAGGAGGAAGCTCACCCCTCCACTTT
len: 13; v_gene: TRBV10-3; abundance: -; j_gene: TRBJ1-4; d_gene: -; CDR3aa: CAISQAPNEKLFF; CDR3nt: TGTGCCATCAGCCAGGCCCCTAATGAAAAACTGTTTTTT
len: 15; v_gene: TRBV7-9; abundance: -; j_gene: TRBJ2-7; d_gene: TRBD2; CDR3aa: CASSLGSGSSYEQYF; CDR3nt: TGTGCCAGCAGCTTAGGTAGCGGGAGCTCCTACGAGCAGTACTTC
len: 16; v_gene: TRBV20-1; abundance: -; j_gene: TRBJ2-2; d_gene: TRBD2; CDR3aa: CSASKAGARNTGELFF; CDR3nt: TGCAGTGCTAGTAAAGCGGGAGCGAGAAACACCGGGGAGCTGTTTTTT
len: 16; v_gene: TRBV6-5; abundance: -; j_gene: TRBJ2-7; d_gene: TRBD2; CDR3aa: CASSYARLAGDNEQYF; CDR3nt: TGTGCCAGCAGTTACGCCCGACTAGCGGGAGACAACGAGCAGTACTTC
len: 14; v_gene: TRBV7-2; abundance: -; j_gene: TRBJ2-2; d_gene: -; CDR3aa: CASSGAAGTGELFF; CDR3nt: TGTGCCAGCAGCGGAGCGGCGGGGACCGGGGAGCTGTTTTTT
len: 14; v_gene: TRBV7-3; abundance: -; j_gene: TRBJ1-5; d_gene: -; CDR3aa: CASSPNGKNQPQHF; CDR3nt: TGTGCCAGCAGCCCTAACGGGAAGAATCAGCCCCAGCATTTT
len: 13; v_gene: TRBV7-9; abundance: many; j_gene: TRBJ1-1; d_gene: -; CDR3aa: CASSGQQYERAFF; CDR3nt: TGTGCCAGCTCTGGGCAACAATATGAGAGAGCTTTCTTT
len: 17; v_gene: TRBV7-2; abundance: few; j_gene: TRBJ2-5; d_gene: -; CDR3aa: CASSGPPWEFKEETQYF; CDR3nt: TGTGCCAGCAGCGGCCCCCCTTGGGAGTTCAAGGAAGAGACCCAGTACTTC
len: 16; v_gene: TRBV28; abundance: once; j_gene: TRBJ2-1; d_gene: TRBD1; CDR3aa: CASSSAGTGIYNEQFF; CDR3nt: TGTGCCAGCAGTTCGGCCGGGACAGGGATATACAATGAGCAGTTCTTC
len: 16; v_gene: TRBV5-1; abundance: -; j_gene: TRBJ2-3; d_gene: TRBD2; CDR3aa: CASSSYGLAGRDTQYF; CDR3nt: TGCGCCAGCAGCAGCTATGGACTAGCGGGAAGAGATACGCAGTATTTT
len: 17; v_gene: TRBV11-2; abundance: -; j_gene: TRBJ2-1; d_gene: TRBD2; CDR3aa: CASSLRGGAGGRGEQFF; CDR3nt: TGTGCCAGCAGCCTCCGAGGGGGGGCGGGAGGAAGGGGTGAGCAGTTCTTC
len: 17; v_gene: TRBV28; abundance: -; j_gene: TRBJ2-3; d_gene: TRBD2; CDR3aa: CASSPLRTSESTDTQYF; CDR3nt: TGTGCCAGCAGTCCACTACGGACTAGCGAGTCTACAGATACGCAGTATTTT
len: 14; v_gene: TRBV7-2; abundance: -; j_gene: TRBJ2-7; d_gene: -; CDR3aa: CASSLAVTVYEQYF; CDR3nt: TGTGCCAGCAGCTTAGCCGTGACTGTCTACGAGCAGTACTTC
len: 15; v_gene: TRBV5-1; abundance: -; j_gene: TRBJ1-1; d_gene: -; CDR3aa: CASSLAETGNTEAFF; CDR3nt: TGCGCCAGCAGCTTGGCCGAGACGGGGAACACTGAAGCTTTCTTT
len: 16; v_gene: TRBV7-3; abundance: -; j_gene: TRBJ2-3; d_gene: TRBD2; CDR3aa: CASSRTSGRSTDTQYF; CDR3nt: TGTGCCAGCAGTCGGACTAGCGGGAGAAGCACAGATACGCAGTATTTT
len: 14; v_gene: TRBV5-4; abundance: -; j_gene: TRBJ2-1; d_gene: TRBD2; CDR3aa: CASSPGTSGNEQFF; CDR3nt: TGTGCCAGCAGCCCGGGGACTAGCGGAAATGAGCAGTTCTTC
len: 16; v_gene: TRBV27; abundance: -; j_gene: TRBJ2-7; d_gene: TRBD2; CDR3aa: CASSLSSGGGSYEQYF; CDR3nt: TGTGCCAGCAGTTTATCGAGCGGGGGAGGCTCCTACGAGCAGTACTTC
len: 17; v_gene: TRBV30; abundance: -; j_gene: TRBJ1-2; d_gene: -; CDR3aa: CAWSALKYGQFNYGYTF; CDR3nt: TGTGCCTGGAGTGCCCTAAAATACGGACAGTTCAACTATGGCTACACCTTC
len: 13; v_gene: TRBV30; abundance: -; j_gene: TRBJ2-5; d_gene: -; CDR3aa: CAWSAAAGETQYF; CDR3nt: TGTGCCTGGAGTGCCGCAGCGGGAGAGACCCAGTACTTC
len: 13; v_gene: TRBV12-5; abundance: -; j_gene: TRBJ1-2; d_gene: TRBD1; CDR3aa: CASGRDRGYGYTF; CDR3nt: TGTGCTAGTGGTCGAGACAGGGGGTATGGCTACACCTTC
len: 14; v_gene: TRBV19; abundance: -; j_gene: TRBJ1-5; d_gene: TRBD1; CDR3aa: CASSRDRRDQPQHF; CDR3nt: TGTGCCAGTAGTAGGGACAGGCGAGATCAGCCCCAGCATTTT
len: 15; v_gene: TRBV6-2/TRBV6-3; abundance: few; j_gene: TRBJ1-1; d_gene: TRBD1; CDR3aa: CASSYGRTGTTEAFF; CDR3nt: TGTGCCAGCAGTTACGGACGGACAGGGACCACTGAAGCTTTCTTT
len: 15; v_gene: TRBV28; abundance: -; j_gene: TRBJ2-2; d_gene: -; CDR3aa: CASSLLDRRTGELFF; CDR3nt: TGTGCCAGCAGTTTACTGGACAGACGCACCGGGGAGCTGTTTTTT
len: 14; v_gene: TRBV29-1; abundance: -; j_gene: TRBJ2-7; d_gene: TRBD2; CDR3aa: CSVEGGTSVHEQYF; CDR3nt: TGCAGCGTTGAAGGGGGGACTAGCGTTCACGAGCAGTACTTC
len: 20; v_gene: TRBV28; abundance: -; j_gene: TRBJ2-5; d_gene: TRBD2; CDR3aa: CASSFDPGLAGISGQETQYF; CDR3nt: TGTGCCAGCAGTTTCGATCCGGGACTAGCGGGAATCAGCGGGCAAGAGACCCAGTACTTC
len: 17; v_gene: TRBV24-1; abundance: -; j_gene: TRBJ2-5; d_gene: -; CDR3aa: CATSDPSPIPSGETQYF; CDR3nt: TGTGCCACCAGTGATCCATCCCCGATACCATCGGGGGAGACCCAGTACTTC
len: 15; v_gene: TRBV28; abundance: -; j_gene: TRBJ2-7; d_gene: TRBD1; CDR3aa: CASMAVTGARYEQYF; CDR3nt: TGTGCCAGCATGGCCGTCACAGGGGCCCGATACGAGCAGTACTTC
len: 14; v_gene: TRBV4-3; abundance: -; j_gene: TRBJ2-5; d_gene: -; CDR3aa: CASSLGGGQETQYF; CDR3nt: TGCGCCAGCAGCTTAGGGGGTGGACAAGAGACCCAGTACTTC
len: 14; v_gene: TRBV20-1; abundance: -; j_gene: TRBJ2-7; d_gene: -; CDR3aa: CSASPPGPNYEQYF; CDR3nt: TGCAGTGCTAGTCCGCCAGGTCCGAACTACGAGCAGTACTTC
len: 17; v_gene: TRBV7-2; abundance: -; j_gene: TRBJ2-7; d_gene: TRBD2; CDR3aa: CASSGPGTSGRAREQYF; CDR3nt: TGTGCCAGCAGCGGACCGGGGACTAGCGGGAGGGCCAGGGAGCAGTACTTC
len: 15; v_gene: TRBV28; abundance: once; j_gene: TRBJ1-5; d_gene: -; CDR3aa: CASSLQGTSRQPQHF; CDR3nt: TGTGCCAGCAGTTTACAGGGGACCTCCCGTCAGCCCCAGCATTTT
len: 13; v_gene: TRBV30; abundance: -; j_gene: TRBJ2-6; d_gene: TRBD1; CDR3aa: CAWGRDRINVLTF; CDR3nt: TGTGCCTGGGGAAGGGACAGAATCAACGTCCTGACTTTC
len: 15; v_gene: TRBV11-3; abundance: -; j_gene: TRBJ2-1; d_gene: -; CDR3aa: CASSLRTSSYNEQFF; CDR3nt: TGTGCCAGCAGCTTACGCACAAGCTCCTACAATGAGCAGTTCTTC
len: 17; v_gene: TRBV6-2/TRBV6-3; abundance: -; j_gene: TRBJ2-3; d_gene: TRBD2; CDR3aa: CASSPPGLATSTDTQYF; CDR3nt: TGTGCCAGCAGTCCCCCCGGACTAGCGACTAGCACAGATACGCAGTATTTT
len: 14; v_gene: TRBV15; abundance: -; j_gene: TRBJ2-1; d_gene: -; CDR3aa: CATSGQQGYNEQFF; CDR3nt: TGTGCCACCAGCGGCCAACAGGGTTACAATGAGCAGTTCTTC
len: 12; v_gene: TRBV7-3; abundance: -; j_gene: TRBJ1-4; d_gene: -; CDR3aa: CASTYPGEKLFF; CDR3nt: TGTGCCAGCACCTACCCCGGGGAAAAACTGTTTTTT
len: 17; v_gene: TRBV4-3; abundance: once; j_gene: TRBJ1-1; d_gene: TRBD1; CDR3aa: CASSHSTGRGSGREAFF; CDR3nt: TGCGCCAGCAGCCATTCGACAGGGAGAGGCTCGGGGCGAGAAGCTTTCTTT